These T cell receptor beta chains were read from a single sample in a study of blood T cells in healthy people across ages. MiXCR, run by TCRdb on the 5' RACE reads, gives a single entry per CDR3 protein. The table has about 750,000 distinct CDR3 sequences, approximately 55% seen once. What was sequenced was blood. The origin of the receptors is a man aged 80 or over in good health. The CDR3 runs from the conserved cysteine through the conserved F or W. Fields, in order: CDR3 length, clone size, D gene, V gene, J gene, CDR3 protein, CDR3 DNA. A D gene is named only where the DNA matches it firmly. Clone sizes are given selectively: once, few, many, or a class where the clone is expanded.

>15|NA|TRBD1|TRBV7-2|TRBJ2-7
CASSSEPGQGSEQYF
TGTGCCAGCAGCTCAGAACCGGGACAGGGGTCCGAGCAGTACTTC
>15|NA|NA|TRBV7-8|TRBJ2-3
CASSSGTGVHRYAYF
TGTGCCAGCAGCTCTGGGACTGGGGTCCACAGATACGCGTATTTT
>15|NA|TRBD1|TRBV6-5|TRBJ1-4
CASRRQGGEHEKLFF
TGTGCCAGCAGAAGACAGGGAGGCGAGCATGAAAAACTGTTTTTT
>14|NA|NA|TRBV29-1|TRBJ2-7
CSVGQRPSPYEQYF
TGCAGCGTTGGCCAGAGACCCTCCCCCTACGAGCAGTACTTC
>14|NA|NA|TRBV20-1|TRBJ1-2
CSARDGTARVGYTF
TGCAGTGCTAGAGATGGTACGGCCAGAGTTGGCTACACCTTC
>14|NA|NA|TRBV7-2|TRBJ2-5
CASSRWGIQETQYF
TGTGCCAGCAGCCGGTGGGGCATACAAGAGACCCAGTACTTC
>15|NA|NA|TRBV2|TRBJ2-5
CASSGVRPYQETQYF
TGTGCCAGCAGTGGTGTAAGGCCGTACCAAGAGACCCAGTACTTC
>16|NA|NA|TRBV20-1|TRBJ2-7
CSAQPPRDFSYNEQYF
TGCAGTGCCCAACCTCCTCGGGACTTTTCCTACAATGAGCAGTACTTC
>13|NA|NA|TRBV19|TRBJ2-3
CASSREMEDTQYF
TGTGCCAGTAGTAGGGAAATGGAAGATACGCAGTATTTT
>15|few|NA|TRBV9|TRBJ2-1
CASSAYSGIDNEQFF
TGTGCCAGCAGCGCCTATTCCGGGATTGACAATGAGCAGTTCTTC
>11|NA|NA|TRBV29-1|TRBJ2-1
CSVELRSEQFF
TGCAGCGTTGAGCTTCGTAGTGAGCAGTTCTTC
>16|few|TRBD1|TRBV20-1|TRBJ1-2
CSAIPPRDRGRNGYTF
TGCAGTGCTATCCCCCCCCGAGACAGGGGGCGCAATGGCTACACCTTC
>12|NA|NA|TRBV5-6|TRBJ2-5
CASILAPETQYF
TGTGCCAGCATCTTGGCCCCAGAGACCCAGTACTTC
>18|NA|TRBD2|TRBV9|TRBJ2-2
CASSVGSGVALSTGELFF
TGTGCCAGCAGCGTAGGTAGCGGGGTGGCTTTGAGCACCGGGGAGCTGTTTTTT
>15|NA|TRBD1|TRBV5-1|TRBJ1-1
CASSQGQGARTEAFF
TGCGCCAGCAGCCAAGGACAGGGGGCAAGAACTGAAGCTTTCTTT
>13|NA|NA|TRBV29-1|TRBJ2-3
CSVDGGAADTQYF
TGCAGCGTTGATGGGGGCGCGGCAGATACGCAGTATTTT
>15|few|TRBD2|TRBV15|TRBJ2-3
CATSRQRGSTDTQYF
TGTGCCACCAGCAGGCAGCGGGGAAGCACAGATACGCAGTATTTT
>16|NA|NA|TRBV5-1|TRBJ2-7
CASSSSLSGRPYEQYF
TGCGCCAGCAGCTCATCCCTTAGCGGAAGGCCTTACGAGCAGTACTTC
>17|few|TRBD2|TRBV20-1|TRBJ2-5
CSATLVTAGGLGETQYF
TGCAGTGCTACGCTTGTGACAGCGGGAGGTCTAGGAGAGACCCAGTACTTC
>15|NA|TRBD2|TRBV20-1|TRBJ2-3
CSARATGTSGRYAYF
TGCAGTGCTAGGGCGACCGGGACTAGTGGCAGATACGCGTATTTT
>14|NA|TRBD1|TRBV27|TRBJ1-5
CASSITDRGQRQHF
TGTGCCAGCAGTATTACGGACAGGGGGCAAAGACAGCATTTT
>13|few|NA|TRBV5-1|TRBJ2-1
CASSLPVNNEQFF
TGCGCCAGCAGCTTGCCAGTGAACAATGAGCAGTTCTTC
>15|NA|NA|TRBV9|TRBJ2-2
CASSVAREGTGELFF
TGTGCCAGCAGCGTAGCTAGGGAGGGGACAGGGGAGCTGTTTTTT
>19|NA|TRBD1|TRBV15|TRBJ2-2
CATSQTTPGQGPNTGELFF
TGTGCCACCAGCCAGACGACCCCGGGACAGGGGCCGAACACCGGGGAGCTGTTTTTT
>12|NA|NA|TRBV9|TRBJ2-3
CASSPEGVTQYF
TGTGCCAGCAGCCCAGAGGGGGTTACGCAGTATTTT
>14|NA|NA|TRBV5-1|TRBJ2-1
CASSNGADPNEQFF
TGCGCCAGCAGCAACGGAGCGGATCCCAATGAGCAGTTCTTC
>16|many|NA|TRBV20-1|TRBJ2-3
CSARPLTPRAPDTQYF
TGCAGTGCTCGGCCCCTGACGCCGAGGGCCCCAGATACGCAGTATTTT
>14|NA|NA|TRBV15|TRBJ2-3
CATSSHGPTVTRYF
TGTGCCACCAGCAGTCACGGACCCACCGTTACGCGGTATTTT
>13|few|NA|TRBV4-2|TRBJ2-1
CASSQGGRYEQFF
TGTGCCAGCAGCCAAGGTGGTAGATATGAGCAGTTCTTC
>19|NA|TRBD2|TRBV11-2|TRBJ2-1
CASSLGTSGRARSYNEQFF
TGTGCCAGCAGCTTAGGGACTAGCGGGAGGGCCAGGTCCTACAATGAGCAGTTCTTC
>12|few|NA|TRBV2|TRBJ2-2
CASRPTAGELFF
TGTGCCAGCAGACCTACCGCCGGGGAGCTGTTTTTT
>16|NA|NA|TRBV7-2|TRBJ2-4
CASSLEISESKNIQYF
TGTGCCAGCAGCTTAGAGATTAGCGAGTCCAAAAACATTCAGTACTTC